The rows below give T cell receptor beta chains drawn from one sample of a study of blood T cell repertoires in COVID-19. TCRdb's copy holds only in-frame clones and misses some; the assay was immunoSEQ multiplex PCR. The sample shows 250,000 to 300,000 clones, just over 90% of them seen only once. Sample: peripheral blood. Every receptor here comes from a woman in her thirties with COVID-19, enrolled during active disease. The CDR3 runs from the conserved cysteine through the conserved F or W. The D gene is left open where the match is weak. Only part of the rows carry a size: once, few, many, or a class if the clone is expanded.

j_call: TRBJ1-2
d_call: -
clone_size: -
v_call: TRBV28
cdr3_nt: TGTGCCAGCAGGTCCATAGCTAACTATGGCTACACCTTC
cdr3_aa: CASRSIANYGYTF

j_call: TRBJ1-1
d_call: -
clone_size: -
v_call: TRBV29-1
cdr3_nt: TGCAGCGTTGAAGGGACAGTTTGGAACACTGAAGCTTTCTTT
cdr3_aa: CSVEGTVWNTEAFF

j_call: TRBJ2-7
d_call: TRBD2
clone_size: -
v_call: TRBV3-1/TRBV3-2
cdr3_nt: TGTGCCAGCAGCCAAGATGGACTAGCGGTCTACGAGCAGTACTTC
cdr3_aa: CASSQDGLAVYEQYF

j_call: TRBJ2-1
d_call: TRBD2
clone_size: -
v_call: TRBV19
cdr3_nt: TGTGCCAGTAGTATGAATAGCGGGCTCTACAATGAGCAGTTCTTC
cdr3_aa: CASSMNSGLYNEQFF

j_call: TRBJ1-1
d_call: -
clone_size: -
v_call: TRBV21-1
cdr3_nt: TGTGCCAGCAGCAGACGGGACAGCTTTCCGAACACTGAAGCTTTCTTT
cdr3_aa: CASSRRDSFPNTEAFF

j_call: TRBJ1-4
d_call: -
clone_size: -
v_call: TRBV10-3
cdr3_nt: TGTGCCATCAGTGTCCGGGAGGGGGAAAAACTGTTTTTT
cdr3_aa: CAISVREGEKLFF

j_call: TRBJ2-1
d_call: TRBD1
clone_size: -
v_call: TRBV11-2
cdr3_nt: TGTGCCAGCAGCCGTTCCGGGACAGGGGGCTCGCTCTGGTTCTTC
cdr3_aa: CASSRSGTGGSLWFF

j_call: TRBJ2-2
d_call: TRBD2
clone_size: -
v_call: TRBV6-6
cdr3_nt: TGTGCCAGCAGTCGGGGAGGGATACCCGGGGAGCTGTTTTTT
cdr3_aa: CASSRGGIPGELFF

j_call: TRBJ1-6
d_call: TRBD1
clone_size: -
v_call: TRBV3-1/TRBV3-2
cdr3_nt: TGTGCCAGCAGCCAAGTGGGACAGGGGGATTCACCCCTCCACTTT
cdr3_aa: CASSQVGQGDSPLHF

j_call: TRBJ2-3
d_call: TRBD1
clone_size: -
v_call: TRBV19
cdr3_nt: TGTGCCAGTAGTATAAGGCTTGGACAGGGCGAGGATACGCAGTATTTT
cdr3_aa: CASSIRLGQGEDTQYF

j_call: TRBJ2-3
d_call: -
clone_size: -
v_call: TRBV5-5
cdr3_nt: TGTGCCAGCAGCTTGGCCGATACCTACACAGATACGCAGTATTTT
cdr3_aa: CASSLADTYTDTQYF

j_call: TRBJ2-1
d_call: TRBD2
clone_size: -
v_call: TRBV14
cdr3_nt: TGTGCCAGCAGCCAAGAAGCGGGAGTGGCCAATGAGCAGTTCTTC
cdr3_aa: CASSQEAGVANEQFF

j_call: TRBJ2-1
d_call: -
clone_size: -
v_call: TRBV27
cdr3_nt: TGTGCCAGCAGCTTCCAATCCGGGGATGAGCAGTTCTTC
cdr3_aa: CASSFQSGDEQFF

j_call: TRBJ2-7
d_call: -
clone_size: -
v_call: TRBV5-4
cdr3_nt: TGTGCCAGCAGCTTGTTACCGGACAGCTCCTACGAGCAGTACTTC
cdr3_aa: CASSLLPDSSYEQYF

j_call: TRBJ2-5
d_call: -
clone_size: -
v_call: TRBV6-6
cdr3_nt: TGTGCCAGCAGCCGCCCGACAGGGACTAGTGAGACCCAGTACTTC
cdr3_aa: CASSRPTGTSETQYF

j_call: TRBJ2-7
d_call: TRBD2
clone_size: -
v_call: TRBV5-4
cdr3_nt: TGTGCCAGCAGCCGATTCATAGCGGGAACTAGCGAGCAGTACTTC
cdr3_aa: CASSRFIAGTSEQYF

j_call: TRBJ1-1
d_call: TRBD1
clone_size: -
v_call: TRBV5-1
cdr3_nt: TGCGCCAGCAGCTTGGCAGGACAGGCCCAAGCTTTCTTT
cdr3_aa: CASSLAGQAQAFF

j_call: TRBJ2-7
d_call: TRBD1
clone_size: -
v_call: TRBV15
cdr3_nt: TGTGCCACCAGCAGAGACCCGGGACAGGGGTACGAGCAGTACTTC
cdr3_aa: CATSRDPGQGYEQYF

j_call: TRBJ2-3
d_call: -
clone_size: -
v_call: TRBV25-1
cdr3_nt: TGTGCCAGCAGTGGGCCCGTTAGCACAGATACGCAGTATTTT
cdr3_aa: CASSGPVSTDTQYF

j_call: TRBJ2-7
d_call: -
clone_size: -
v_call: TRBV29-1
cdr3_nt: TGCAGCGCAGCAGCGACCTACGAGCAGTACTTC
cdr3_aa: CSAAATYEQYF

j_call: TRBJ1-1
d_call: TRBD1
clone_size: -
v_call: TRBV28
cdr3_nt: TGTGCCAGCACTCCAGGGGGCTGGAACACTGAAGCTTTCTTT
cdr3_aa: CASTPGGWNTEAFF

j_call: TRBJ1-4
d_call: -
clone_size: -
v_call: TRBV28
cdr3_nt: TGTGCCAGCTCTCCCCAGGGGTCTGAAAAACTGTTTTTT
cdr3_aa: CASSPQGSEKLFF

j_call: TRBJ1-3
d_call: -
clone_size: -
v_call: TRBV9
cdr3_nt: TGTGCCAGCAGCGTAGGCCACTTAGGAGGTGGAAACACCATATATTTT
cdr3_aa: CASSVGHLGGGNTIYF

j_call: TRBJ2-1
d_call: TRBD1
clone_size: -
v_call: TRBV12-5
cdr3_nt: TGTGCTAGTGGCCCAGGGGAAGGGGGCCGCGATGAGCAGTTCTTC
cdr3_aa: CASGPGEGGRDEQFF

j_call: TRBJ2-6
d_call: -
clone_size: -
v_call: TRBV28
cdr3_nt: TGTGCCACCCGTCTAGCCCCTGGGGCCAACGTCCTGACTTTC
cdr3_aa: CATRLAPGANVLTF

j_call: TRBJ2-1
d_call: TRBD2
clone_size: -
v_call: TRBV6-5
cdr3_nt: TGTGCCAGCAGTTACGGAGCGGGGGGTGTTGGTGAGCAGTTCTTC
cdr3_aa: CASSYGAGGVGEQFF

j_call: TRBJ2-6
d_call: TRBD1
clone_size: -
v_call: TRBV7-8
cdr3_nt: TGTGCCAGCAGCGGATGGGACAGGGTGTCTGGGGCCAACGTCCTGACTTTC
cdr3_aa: CASSGWDRVSGANVLTF

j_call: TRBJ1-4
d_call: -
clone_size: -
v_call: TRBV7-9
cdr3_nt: TGTGCCAGCAGCTCCACCCTTGGGGCAGTTGAAAAACTGTTTTTT
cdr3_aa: CASSSTLGAVEKLFF

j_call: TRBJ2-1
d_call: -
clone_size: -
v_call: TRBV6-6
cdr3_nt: TGTGCCAGCACTCCAAATCAGGGTCAATCGGGCAATGAGCAGTTCTTC
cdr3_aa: CASTPNQGQSGNEQFF

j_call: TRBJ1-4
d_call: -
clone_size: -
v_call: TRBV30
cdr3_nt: TGTGCCTGGAGGGTCTCCGGGGAAAAACTGTTTTTT
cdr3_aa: CAWRVSGEKLFF

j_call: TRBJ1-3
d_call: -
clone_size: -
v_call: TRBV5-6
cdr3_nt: TGTGCCAGCAGCTTTGGACGGGGCTCTGGAAACACCATATATTTT
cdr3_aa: CASSFGRGSGNTIYF

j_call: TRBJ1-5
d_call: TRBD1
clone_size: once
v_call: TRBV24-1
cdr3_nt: TGTGCCACCAGTCCAGGACAGGCAGGCAATCAGCCCCAGCATTTT
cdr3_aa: CATSPGQAGNQPQHF

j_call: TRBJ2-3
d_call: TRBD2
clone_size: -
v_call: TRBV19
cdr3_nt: TGTGCCAGTAGGGGGACTAGCGGTATAGATACGCAGTATTTT
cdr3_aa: CASRGTSGIDTQYF

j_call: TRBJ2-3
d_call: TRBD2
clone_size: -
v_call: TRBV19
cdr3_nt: TGTGCCAGTAGTATGGGCGGGAGGGCCAAGGATACGCAGTATTTT
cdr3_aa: CASSMGGRAKDTQYF

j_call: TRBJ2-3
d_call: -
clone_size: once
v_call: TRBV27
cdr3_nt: TGTGCCAGCGGCCCGGGGGCAGATACGCAGTATTTT
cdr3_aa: CASGPGADTQYF

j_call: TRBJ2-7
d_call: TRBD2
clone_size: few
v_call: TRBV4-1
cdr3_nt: TGCGCCAGCAGCCACCAAGCGGGAGAGATCGAGCAGTACTTC
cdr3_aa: CASSHQAGEIEQYF

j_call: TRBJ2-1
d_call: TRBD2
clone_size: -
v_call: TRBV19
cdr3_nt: TGTGCCAGTAGTATAGCTGGCGGGAGATCCTACAATGAGCAGTTCTTC
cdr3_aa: CASSIAGGRSYNEQFF

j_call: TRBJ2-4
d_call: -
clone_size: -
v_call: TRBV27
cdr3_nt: TGTGCCAGCAGTTTATTATCCAGGTCCAAAAACATTCAGTACTTC
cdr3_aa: CASSLLSRSKNIQYF

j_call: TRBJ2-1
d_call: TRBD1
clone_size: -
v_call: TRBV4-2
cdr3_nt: TGTGCCAGCAGCCAAGATTGGACAGGGAACTACAATGAGCAGTTCTTC
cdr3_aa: CASSQDWTGNYNEQFF